One T cell receptor (beta chain) is described in this entry. This sample is part of a study of control samples from healthy donors and cancer patients. Germline CDR1 is SNHLY and CDR2 is FYNNEI. With 4 bases removed from V and 0 bases from J, the gap between germline ends came to 13 bases. This CDR3 is 16 amino acids long. Using immunoSEQ multiplex PCR, the repertoire was profiled, and TCRdb retains in-frame clones only, with some absent. The table includes approximately 120,000 clones, about 89% detected once. The chain has TRBV2 and TRBJ1-3, with D perhaps TRBD1 (5 bases). Material for sequencing was blood. The sequence was obtained from a woman between 50 and 59 years old in good health. CDR3 in DNA: TGTGCCAGCAGTGTGACAGCCGGACTCTCTGGAAACACCATATATTTT. Translation: CASSVTAGLSGNTIYF.